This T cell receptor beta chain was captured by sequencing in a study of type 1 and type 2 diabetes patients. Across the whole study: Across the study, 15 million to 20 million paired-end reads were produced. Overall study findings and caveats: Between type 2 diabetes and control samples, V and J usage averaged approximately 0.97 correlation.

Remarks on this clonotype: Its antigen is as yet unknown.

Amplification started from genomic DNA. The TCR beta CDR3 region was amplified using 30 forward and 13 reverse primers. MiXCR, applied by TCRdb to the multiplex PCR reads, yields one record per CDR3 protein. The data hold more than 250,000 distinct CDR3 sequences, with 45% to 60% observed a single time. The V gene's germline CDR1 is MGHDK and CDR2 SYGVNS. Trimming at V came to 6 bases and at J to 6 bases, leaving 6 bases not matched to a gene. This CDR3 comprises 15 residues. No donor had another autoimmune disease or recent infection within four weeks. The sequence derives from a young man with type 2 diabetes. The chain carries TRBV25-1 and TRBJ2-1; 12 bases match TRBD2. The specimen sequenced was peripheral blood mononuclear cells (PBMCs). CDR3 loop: CASSRGLAGINEQFF. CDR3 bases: TGTGCCAGCAGCAGGGGACTAGCGGGTATCAATGAGCAGTTCTTC.